The 21 T cell receptor beta chains presented below share a single source sample, sequenced in a study of PD-1 blockade in mismatch repair-deficient tumors. TCRdb's copy holds only in-frame clones and misses some; the assay was immunoSEQ multiplex PCR. The sample has roughly 110,000 clones, approximately 80% seen once. The sample in question was peripheral blood, obtained roughly 13 months after starting pembrolizumab. The receptor source for this set is an adult with mismatch repair-deficient cancer.

The chain combines TRBV27 with TRBJ2-7; 12 bases align to TRBD2. Germline V lookup: CDR1 MNHEY, CDR2 SMNVEV (reference sequence). The V and J ends lost 5 bases and 3 bases, in that order; junction bases with no gene match: 2. The CDR3 contains 14 residues. CDR3 bases: TGTGCCAGCAGTGTGACTAGCGGGAGCTACGAGCAGTACTTC. Protein: CASSVTSGSYEQYF.

The chain couples TRBV29-1 to TRBJ1-3; D ambiguous. The CDR3 has 14 amino acids. Trimming stripped 0 bases from V and 0 bases from J, with 6 bases between. CDR1 and CDR2 from the germline V gene are SQVTM and ANQGSEA. This chain's CDR3 is CSVEDEDSGNTIYF. CDR3 nucleotide sequence: TGCAGCGTTGAAGATGAGGACTCTGGAAACACCATATATTTT.

This clone showed up just a few times. This chain links TRBV5-4 with TRBJ2-7; 12 positions match TRBD2. The CDR3 length is 14 residues. The V and J ends lost 2 bases and 4 bases, in that order; junction bases with no gene match: 1. CDR1 is SGHNT and CDR2 is YYREEE in the germline V gene (reference sequence). CDR3 in amino acids: CASSFGTSGYEQYF. CDR3 DNA sequence: TGTGCCAGCAGCTTCGGGACTAGCGGGTACGAGCAGTACTTC.

This rearrangement joins TRBV28 to TRBJ2-5; 10 bases fit TRBD2. CDR1 is MDHEN and CDR2 is SYDVKM in the germline V gene. This CDR3 spans 14 amino acids. J lost 5 bases, V lost 4 bases, and 4 bases had no gene match. This CDR3 reads CASSWLAGAETQYF. The CDR3 coding sequence is TGTGCCAGCAGTTGGCTAGCGGGAGCGGAGACCCAGTACTTC.

The rearrangement joins TRBV6-1 to TRBJ2-3; weak D call: TRBD1 (5 bases). V gave up 4 bases and J gave up 4 bases, with 18 bases separating them. This CDR3 comprises 16 residues. Per the germline V gene, CDR1 is MNHNS and CDR2 is SASEGT. The CDR3 reads CASSGSRTSLSDTQYF. The CDR3 nucleotides read TGTGCCAGCAGTGGTAGTAGGACATCCCTTTCAGATACGCAGTATTTT.

This rearrangement joins TRBV2 to TRBJ2-7, with TRBD1 identical over 12 bases. This CDR3 has 19 amino acids. J was trimmed by 5 bases and V by 4 bases; bases with no gene match: 18. CDR1 is SNHLY, CDR2 FYNNEI, per germline. The CDR3 protein is CASSAGTGGFRVLVDEQYF. Written as DNA, the CDR3 is TGTGCCAGCAGTGCCGGGACAGGGGGCTTCAGGGTTCTAGTGGACGAGCAGTACTTC. The full variable domain, with the rest looked up from reference TRBV2 and TRBJ2-7, is EPEVTQTPSHQVTQMGQEVILRCVPISNHLYFYWYRQILGQKVEFLVSFYNNEISEKSEIFDDQFSVERPDGSNFTLKIRSTKLEDSAMYFCASSAGTGGFRVLVDEQYFGPGTRLTVT.

The V and J genes are TRBV6-1 and TRBJ2-1; 9 nucleotides match TRBD2. CDR1 MNHNS and CDR2 SASEGT come from the germline V gene. CDR3 size: 18 residues. Trimming took 3 bases from V and 8 from J; bases not matched to a gene: 17. The CDR3 protein is CASSDGGLAGIMGDEQFF. The CDR3 nucleotides are TGTGCCAGCAGTGATGGAGGGCTAGCGGGAATCATGGGGGATGAGCAGTTCTTC.

This clone was observed a single time. The rearrangement uses TRBV5-1 and TRBJ2-3, with TRBD2 matching 10 bases. V lost 0 bases, J lost 8 bases, and 12 bases stayed unmatched. CDR3 length equals 17 residues. CDR1 is SGHRS, CDR2 YFSETQ, per germline. The CDR3 loop is CASSLGASGSNEGTQYF. The CDR3 region has the DNA TGCGCCAGCAGCTTGGGGGCTAGCGGGAGTAACGAGGGTACGCAGTATTTT.

In its sample, this clone was seen a few times. The chain employs TRBV5-1 and TRBJ2-1; no definite D call. The germline gives CDR1 SGHRS, CDR2 YFSETQ. This CDR3 is 13 amino acids long. Deletions cut 1 base from V and 9 bases from J, with 11 bases between. The CDR3 is CASSLSQLGEQFF. The CDR3 region has the DNA TGCGCCAGCAGCTTGTCCCAGTTAGGTGAGCAGTTCTTC.

J is TRBJ2-1 and V is TRBV9; D is possibly TRBD1 (6 bases). Looked up from germline, CDR1 is SGDLS and CDR2 is YYNGEE. The length of the CDR3 is 15 residues. The ends were cut back, 1 base at V and 6 bases at J, with 14 bases in the middle. This CDR3 reads CASSVITGKGNEQFF. The CDR3 DNA reads as TGTGCCAGCAGCGTAATAACAGGGAAGGGCAATGAGCAGTTCTTC.

DNA for the CDR3: TGCGCCAGCTCTGCCGGCGTCGGAATGGATACGCAGTATTTT. Protein sequence: CASSAGVGMDTQYF. The chain employs TRBV10-1 and TRBJ2-3; D ambiguous. The CDR3 loop spans 14 amino acids. The V end lost 8 bases, the J end lost 6 bases, and 18 bases lay between the germline ends. Germline-derived CDR1 and CDR2 are WNHNN and SYGVQD (reference sequence).

This clone has a handful of counts. This chain connects TRBV19 to TRBJ2-7, with D unresolved. CDR3 length equals 13 residues. Trimming removed 9 bases at V and 2 bases at J, with 14 bases between. CDR1 and CDR2 from the germline V gene are LNHDA and SQIVND (reference sequence). Written as DNA, the CDR3 is TGTGCCAGCGCCCGCACTGGAACCTACGAGCAGTACTTC. Encoded protein: CASARTGTYEQYF.

V gene TRBV6-6 combines with J gene TRBJ2-7, with D unresolved. Trimming shortened V by 1 base and J by 2 bases, and 15 bases separated the two germline ends. The CDR3 contains 16 residues. In germline, CDR1 is MNHNY, CDR2 SVGAGI (reference sequence). The CDR3 nucleotides are TGTGCCAGCAGTTACTTCCCTGGCAGGCTGGCCTACGAGCAGTACTTC. It is translated as CASSYFPGRLAYEQYF.

The V call is TRBV29-1, the J call TRBJ2-7, with 11 nucleotides matching TRBD2. CDR1 is SQVTM and CDR2 is ANQGSEA in the germline V gene. This CDR3 comprises 14 residues. With V trimmed by 0 bases and J by 4 bases, 2 bases remained unmatched. CDR3 bases: TGCAGCGTTGAAGATCTAGCGGGAGGTTACGAGCAGTACTTC. Amino acid sequence: CSVEDLAGGYEQYF.

The chain links TRBV6-5 to TRBJ2-7; 8 nucleotides match TRBD2. The germline V gene encodes CDR1 MNHEY and CDR2 SVGAGI. V lost 4 bases to trimming and J lost 0 bases; unmatched junction nucleotides: 5. The CDR3 contains 15 residues. The CDR3 loop reads CASSSAGGDSYEQYF. The CDR3 DNA reads as TGTGCCAGCAGTTCGGCGGGGGGCGACTCCTACGAGCAGTACTTC.

V gene TRBV11-2 combines with J gene TRBJ2-7; D may be TRBD2 (6 bases). The length of the CDR3 is 13 residues. The V and J ends lost 5 bases and 4 bases respectively, with 12 bases between them. The germline gives CDR1 SGHAT, CDR2 FQNNGV. The CDR3 coding sequence is TGTGCCAGCAGCCCGGGACTCCCTTACGAGCAGTACTTC. Translation gives CASSPGLPYEQYF.

This clone appeared once. The V and J genes are TRBV28 and TRBJ1-5; TRBD1 is a possible D gene (5 bases). CDR1 is MDHEN, CDR2 SYDVKM, per germline. The CDR3 totals 18 residues. V gave up 8 bases and J gave up 0 bases, with 23 bases separating them. The CDR3 sequence is CASVDLDQGTYSNQPQHF. The CDR3 nucleotides read TGTGCCAGCGTCGATTTGGATCAGGGAACTTATAGCAATCAGCCCCAGCATTTT.

The DNA of the CDR3 is TGTGCCAGCAGCCCACGGACAGGACCTTACGAGCAGTACTTC. Translation gives CASSPRTGPYEQYF. The V gene is TRBV7-9, the J gene TRBJ2-7; TRBD1 matches at 7 bases. With V trimmed by 5 bases and J by 4 bases, 8 bases remained unmatched. The germline V gene encodes CDR1 SEHNR and CDR2 FQNEAQ (reference sequence). The CDR3 sequence is 14 residues long.

V is TRBV5-1 and J is TRBJ2-7, with TRBD2 matching 8 bases. Trimming cost V 5 bases and J 2 bases; bases outside gene matches: 6. Germline assignment: CDR1 SGHRS and CDR2 YFSETQ. This CDR3 has 14 residues. The CDR3 nucleotides are TGCGCCAGCAGAGGGTTAGCGGGGCCCTACGAGCAGTACTTC. As protein: CASRGLAGPYEQYF.

The rearrangement links TRBV25-1 to TRBJ2-7; a weak D match, TRBD2 (5 bases). Per germline, CDR1 MGHDK and CDR2 SYGVNS. The CDR3 spans 13 residues. V was trimmed by 4 bases and J by 6 bases, leaving 13 bases between them. The CDR3 is CASSVERAGEQYF. The CDR3 DNA follows: TGTGCCAGCAGTGTCGAGAGGGCCGGCGAGCAGTACTTC.

The gene calls are TRBV18 and TRBJ2-3; maybe TRBD1 (5 bases). V dropped 2 bases and J dropped 5 bases, with 11 bases sitting between them. Per the germline V gene, CDR1 is KGHSH and CDR2 is LQKENI. The CDR3 has 14 residues. The CDR3 loop is CASSPKGFGDTQYF. CDR3 DNA sequence: TGTGCCAGCTCACCAAAGGGGTTTGGAGATACGCAGTATTTT.